One T cell receptor (beta chain) is described in this entry. These data come from a study of blood T cell repertoires in COVID-19. Background on the study: The United States, Italy and Spain provided the acute and convalescent COVID-19 samples.

In germline, CDR1 is KGHSH, CDR2 LQKENI. CDR3 length: 16 residues. Unmatched junction bases numbered 10, after V lost 4 bases and J lost 7 bases. The data were produced by immunoSEQ multiplex PCR, yet TCRdb's version contains in-frame clones alone and is incomplete. The data contain about 81,000 clones, approximately 92% of them seen just once; the ten biggest clones take up less than 6.5%. Sequencing was carried out using peripheral blood. The rearrangement uses TRBV18 and TRBJ1-6, with 7 positions matching TRBD1. The source of this sequence is a woman older than 75 with active COVID-19. The CDR3 DNA reads as TGTGCCAGCTCACAAAACCGGGACAGCGGAAATTCACCCCTCCACTTT. Translated: CASSQNRDSGNSPLHF.